This TCR beta chain was recovered during a study of T cells in Graves' hyperthyroidism and ophthalmopathy. This clonotype turned up a few times. Antigen unknown. Because it lacks the conserved phenylalanine or tryptophan at the end, this CDR3 is likely a read error. The limits of the CDR3 on the DNA are not certain, so only TCRdb's listed CDR3 is given. TCR beta CDR3 sequences were amplified from RNA transcripts. A first-round RT-PCR of the TCR CDR3 used the HTBI primer set. TCRdb processed the multiplex PCR reads anew with MiXCR; each CDR3 protein has one entry. The sample comprises hundreds of thousands of distinct CDR3 sequences, more than 30% of which are singletons, and around 10% rests with the top ten. Findings and caveats of the study: Blood also carried most thyroid clonotypes expanded above 0.001.

The specimen was blood. The sequence derives from a young man with Graves' hyperthyroidism.

The CDR3 sequence is CASSLSTR. The chain recombines TRBV7-9 with TRBJ1-6. The germline gives CDR1 SEHNR, CDR2 FQNEAQ (reference sequence). The CDR3 adds up to 8 amino acids, both ends counted.